The rows below give T cell receptor beta chains drawn from one sample of a study of STAT3 mutations in large granular lymphocyte leukemia. Here immunoSEQ multiplex PCR was the method, and the copy in TCRdb shows in-frame clones only, minus some. The sample includes about 9,300 clones, roughly 90% of them seen just once. The sequencing sample was made of peripheral blood mononuclear cells. The source of these receptors is a man older than 75 with T-cell large granular lymphocyte leukemia. Some clones in this sample may be carry-over from other donors' samples. CDR3s include the opening cysteine and the closing phenylalanine or tryptophan. The D gene is left open where the match is weak. Size is omitted from some rows. Given values are once, few, many or a class for expanded clones.

NA	NA	TRBV6-6	TRBJ1-4	CASSYDSLGEKLFF	TGTGCCAGCAGTTACGACAGCCTCGGTGAAAAACTGTTTTTT
NA	NA	TRBV18	TRBJ1-2	CASSRLDGAIGYTF	TGTGCCAGCTCCCGTTTAGATGGGGCCATTGGCTACACCTTC
NA	TRBD2	TRBV4-1	TRBJ2-3	CASSLAAGNSVDTQYF	TGCGCCAGCAGCCTTGCAGCGGGGAATTCTGTAGATACGCAGTATTTT
NA	NA	TRBV27	TRBJ1-2	CASSSSWAVDYGYTF	TGTGCCAGCAGCTCTAGTTGGGCAGTGGACTATGGCTACACCTTC
NA	NA	TRBV11-2	TRBJ2-5	CASSLIQGLGETQYF	TGTGCCAGCAGCTTAATTCAGGGGCTGGGTGAGACCCAGTACTTC
NA	NA	TRBV4-1	TRBJ2-5	CASSQPLGGQETQYF	TGCGCCAGCAGCCAGCCCCTGGGGGGCCAAGAGACCCAGTACTTC
NA	NA	TRBV5-1	TRBJ1-5	CASSLVGDRTLPQHF	TGCGCCAGCAGCTTGGTTGGGGATCGAACGTTACCCCAGCATTTT
NA	NA	TRBV10-3	TRBJ2-3	CAISERGDSTDTQYF	TGTGCCATCAGTGAACGCGGGGATAGCACAGATACGCAGTATTTT
NA	NA	TRBV6-6	TRBJ1-3	CASSRQGNTIYF	TGTGCCAGCAGTCGGCAGGGGAACACCATATATTTT
NA	NA	TRBV6-5	TRBJ2-3	CASSYSRGAGTDTQYF	TGTGCCAGCAGTTACTCCCGGGGGGCGGGCACAGATACGCAGTATTTT
once	NA	TRBV6-5	TRBJ2-5	CASSYSGTNQETQYF	TGTGCCAGCAGTTACTCCGGGACAAACCAAGAGACCCAGTACTTC
NA	NA	TRBV7-9	TRBJ2-7	CASSTRVSSYEQYF	TGTGCCAGCAGCACAAGAGTCTCATCCTACGAGCAGTACTTC
NA	TRBD1	TRBV18	TRBJ2-5	CASSPGQEETQYF	TGTGCCAGCTCACCAGGACAGGAAGAGACCCAGTACTTC
NA	NA	TRBV5-5	TRBJ1-5	CASSAGQSNQPQHF	TGTGCCAGCAGCGCTGGACAGAGCAATCAGCCCCAGCATTTT
once	NA	TRBV9	TRBJ1-2	CASSVEDGYGYTF	TGTGCCAGCAGCGTAGAGGACGGCTATGGCTACACCTTC
NA	NA	TRBV29-1	TRBJ1-2	CSVERVDYGYTF	TGCAGCGTTGAAAGGGTGGACTATGGCTACACCTTC